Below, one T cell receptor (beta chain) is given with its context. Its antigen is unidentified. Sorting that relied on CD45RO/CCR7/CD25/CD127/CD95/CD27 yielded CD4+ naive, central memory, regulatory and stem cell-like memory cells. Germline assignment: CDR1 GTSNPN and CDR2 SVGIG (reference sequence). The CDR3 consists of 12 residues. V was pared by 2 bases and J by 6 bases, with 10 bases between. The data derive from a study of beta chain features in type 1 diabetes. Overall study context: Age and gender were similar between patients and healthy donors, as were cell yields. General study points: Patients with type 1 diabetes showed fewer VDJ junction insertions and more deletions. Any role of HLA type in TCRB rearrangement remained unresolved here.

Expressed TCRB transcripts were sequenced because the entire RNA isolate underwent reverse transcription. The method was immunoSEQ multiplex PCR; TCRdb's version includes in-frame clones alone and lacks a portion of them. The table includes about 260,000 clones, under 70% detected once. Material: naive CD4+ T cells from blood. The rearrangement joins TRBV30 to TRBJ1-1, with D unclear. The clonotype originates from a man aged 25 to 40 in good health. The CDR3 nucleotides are TGTGCCTGGAGTCCCCCGTTGTCTGAAGCTTTCTTT. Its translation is CAWSPPLSEAFF.